This record covers a single TCR beta chain. Assay: immunoSEQ multiplex PCR; the TCRdb copy retains only in-frame clones and omits some. This table has 30,000 to 35,000 clones, about four fifths appearing once. The data are from a study of blood T cell repertoires in COVID-19. Study at large: From T cells, B-cell-depleted T cells, or PBMCs came the material, which was cDNA or gDNA.

Germline trimming cut 3 bases from V and 4 bases from J; bases unmatched to any gene: 21. Germline V gives CDR1 GTSNPN, CDR2 SVGIG (reference sequence). This CDR3 comprises 19 residues. The material sequenced was peripheral blood. The receptor was derived from a man aged 45-65 years with acute or convalescent COVID-19. The chain couples TRBV30 to TRBJ1-1, with 9 nucleotides matching TRBD1. DNA for the CDR3: TGTGCCTGGAGGGACTTTGAGGGACAGGGAGTAACCGCGAGCACTGAAGCTTTCTTT. Protein product: CAWRDFEGQGVTASTEAFF.